The sequence of this TCR beta chain was determined in a study of blood T cell repertoires in COVID-19 (TCRdb year 2020). Background on the whole study: Collaborator samples came from the United States, Italy and Spain and covered acute and convalescent phases of COVID-19. The samples were drawn from two sources: the first 160 participants of the ongoing ImmuneRACE study, and 1,200 or so subjects contributed by 6 global collaborators. Subjects who had been exposed to COVID-19, were actively infected with it, or had recovered from it provided the deeply sampled blood TCRbeta repertoires that made up the dataset. The repertoires were made available in a free public database intended to serve as a resource for research on the immune response to SARS-CoV-2. A de-identified subject ID, COVID-19 status, age in years and sex were almost always included in the sample metadata. The prospective study material was composed of cDNA or gDNA derived from T cells, B-cell-depleted T cells, or PBMCs. HLA class I and class II types, where available, came from metadata supplied by the sample provider rather than from assay-based typing.

The trim is 8 bases for V and 2 bases for J, with a gap of 12 bases between the germline ends. The CDR3 runs 13 residues from the cysteine to the phenylalanine. The read is trimmed to its CDR3 DNA, 39 bases read in frame from base 1. The germline V gene supplies CDR1 SNHLY and CDR2 FYNNEI. Participants in the prospective study were aged about 18 to 95 years, lived in about two dozen United States geographic areas, and enrolled through a virtual design. To assign participants to cohorts, the prospective study relied on clinical history that participants themselves reported in a screening survey and a study questionnaire. Recovered participants in ImmuneRACE Cohort 3 were defined as having two consecutive negative NP/OP PCR tests, clearance from a healthcare professional, or resolution of symptoms. In the prospective study, whole blood, serum and a nasopharyngeal or oropharyngeal swab were collected from each participant by mobile phlebotomists. Participants in the prospective study had the option to provide additional blood draws and questionnaires over a roughly two-month period. Before DNA extraction, blood samples from the prospective study were shipped at room temperature or frozen.

Findings and caveats that apply to the study as a whole: Clinical and demographic metadata were provided uncurated, with the amount varying by source and participant.

On this clone itself: It has no known antigen specificity. Per-nucleotide qualities are absent, and no much larger clonotype sits a single base away.

The immunoSEQ Assay, a bias-controlled multiplex PCR, was used to amplify TCRbeta CDR3 regions from genomic DNA. From the authors' description of their analysis: The number of nucleated cells in each sample was estimated from the amplification of reference gene primers within the assay. To quantify the absolute abundance of each unique TCRbeta CDR3 rearrangement, sequence reads were collapsed and filtered. For each sample, productive Simpson clonality was calculated as the square root of Simpson's diversity index over productive rearrangements. Sourced from immuneACCESS, this table was stored by TCRdb with only in-frame sequences that have V and J called. A share of the clones is absent; for the studies checked, an unresolved V gene accounts for under half, and the remainder has no known explanation. V, J and clone size derive from that table, while D and trimming were established from the DNA sequence. The sample yields some 210,000 clones; about 81% were counted once. The top ten constitute around 9.2% of the sample.

The TCR comes from a man between 40 and 49 years old who had recovered from COVID-19. Sequencing was performed on PBMCs or T cells enriched from blood (not recorded which). The chain joins TRBV2 to TRBJ1-1; tentative D gene TRBD1, with 5 bases matching. CDR3 loop: CASLRQLNTEAFF. The DNA is TGTGCCAGCCTTCGACAGTTAAACACTGAAGCTTTCTTT.